These T cell receptor beta chains were read from a single sample in a study of CD8+CD57+ T cells in acquired aplastic anemia. TCRdb analysed the reads with MiXCR anew, one entry per CDR3 protein. This sample has roughly 190,000 distinct CDR3 sequences, with 48% found just once. The specimen was sorted CD4+, CD8+, or CD8+CD57+ T cells (not recorded which) from PBMCs. The receptors were gathered from a human donor with aplastic anemia. CDR3s include the opening cysteine and the closing phenylalanine or tryptophan. A D gene is named only where the DNA matches it firmly. Expanded clones are given a class, and other clones once, few, many or no size at all.

V	J	size	D	DNA	CDR3
TRBV19	TRBJ2-7	many	-	TGTGCCAGTAGCCTCTTCGTCGTGGGCGTGGCATCCTACGAGCAGTACTTC	CASSLFVVGVASYEQYF
TRBV24-1	TRBJ1-2	-	-	TGTGCCACCAGTGTCACAGGCGGAGGCTACACCTTC	CATSVTGGGYTF
TRBV5-1	TRBJ2-2	-	TRBD1	TGCGCCAGCAGCTTGTCGGACAGGGGAAACACCGGGGAGCTGTTTTTT	CASSLSDRGNTGELFF
TRBV25-1	TRBJ2-4	-	-	TGTGCCAGCAGTCCGACTCCATCAGGGTTGAAAAACATTCAGTACTTC	CASSPTPSGLKNIQYF
TRBV4-1	TRBJ1-2	many	-	TGCGCCAGCAGCCACCCCGGGGGGGAGTATGGCTACACCTTC	CASSHPGGEYGYTF
TRBV6-2/TRBV6-3	TRBJ2-1	many	TRBD2	TGTGCCAGCAGCTCGACTAGCGGGGGGTTCTACAATGAGCAGTTCTTC	CASSSTSGGFYNEQFF
TRBV2	TRBJ2-2	many	-	TGTGCCAGGGCTACCGGGACGCCGAACACCGGGGAGCTGTTTTTT	CARATGTPNTGELFF
TRBV10-1	TRBJ2-5	many	TRBD2	TGCGCCAGCATTTCCGCAACACCGGGACTAGCGGAACAAGAGACCCAGTACTTC	CASISATPGLAEQETQYF
TRBV30	TRBJ2-5	many	-	TGTGCCTGGAGTGTGGAGACCCAGTACTTC	CAWSVETQYF
TRBV13	TRBJ1-4	-	-	TGTGCCAGCAGCTTAAAAGGAAATAATGAAAAACTGTTTTTT	CASSLKGNNEKLFF
TRBV11-2	TRBJ1-5	few	TRBD1	TGTGCCAGCAGCTCGACGGAAGGACAGGTATGGAGCAATCAGCCCCAGCATTTT	CASSSTEGQVWSNQPQHF
TRBV15	TRBJ2-7	-	TRBD1	TGTGCCACCAGCAGTCACGGGACAGGGGTTGAGCAGTACTTC	CATSSHGTGVEQYF
TRBV19	TRBJ2-2	-	-	TGTGCCAGTAGATCTGGGACGAACACCGGGGAGCTGTTTTTT	CASRSGTNTGELFF
TRBV10-3	TRBJ2-5	-	-	TGTGCCATCAGCGCACTAGCAATGGTTGAGACCCAGTACTTC	CAISALAMVETQYF
TRBV27	TRBJ1-5	once	-	TGTGCCAGCAGTCCGATTGGGGGCGCGTTTAGCAATCAGCCCCAGCATTTT	CASSPIGGAFSNQPQHF
TRBV7-9	TRBJ2-1	few	-	TGTGCCAGCAGCTTGCAGGGGGGGAATGAGCAGTTCTTC	CASSLQGGNEQFF
TRBV2	TRBJ2-7	-	-	TGTGCCAGCAGTGCCAGGGACGAGCAGTACTTC	CASSARDEQYF
TRBV7-9	TRBJ2-2	-	-	TGTGCCAGCAGCTTAGCGGGGCAGAAGGCCGGGGAGCTGTTTTTT	CASSLAGQKAGELFF
TRBV29-1	TRBJ2-3	-	-	TGCAGCGTAGACGCACCTTTAGCTGGGGGTACAGATACGCAGTATTTT	CSVDAPLAGGTDTQYF
TRBV2	TRBJ2-1	many	-	TGTGCCAGCGTTCGGGACGGTTACAATGAGCAGTTCTTC	CASVRDGYNEQFF
TRBV19	TRBJ1-5	-	-	TGTGCCAGTAGTATGTCCCCAGCCCTCAATCAGCCCCAGCATTTT	CASSMSPALNQPQHF
TRBV29-1	TRBJ2-1	-	-	TGCAGCGTTACTGTTGACACTTACAATGAGCAGTTCTTC	CSVTVDTYNEQFF
TRBV19	TRBJ2-2	-	-	TGTGCCAGTAGTAATCAGGGCACCGGGGAGCTGTTTTTT	CASSNQGTGELFF
TRBV20-1	TRBJ2-5	many	TRBD2	TGCAGTGCTTCACTAGCGGGAGGACAAGAGACCCAGTACTTC	CSASLAGGQETQYF
TRBV9	TRBJ2-7	-	TRBD1	TGTGCCAGCAGCGTAGCTGGGACAGCGTACGAGCAGTACTTC	CASSVAGTAYEQYF
TRBV10-3	TRBJ2-3	-	-	TGTGCCATCGGGGAGGCTAGCAGTTTTAGCACAGATACGCAGTATTTT	CAIGEASSFSTDTQYF
TRBV20-1	TRBJ1-2	-	-	TGCAGTGCTAGAGTTACGCCGATAGTTACCACTTACTATGGCTACACCTTC	CSARVTPIVTTYYGYTF
TRBV7-8	TRBJ1-6	-	-	TGTGCCAGCAGCTTCTCAGGTTCACCCCTCCACTTT	CASSFSGSPLHF
TRBV29-1	TRBJ2-4	many	TRBD1	TGCAGCGGAGGGGGTGGGACAGGGGTTATTTGGAACATTCAGTACTTC	CSGGGGTGVIWNIQYF
TRBV29-1	TRBJ2-7	-	-	TGCAGCGTTGAAGAGGCTGGGGTCGGAGAGCAGTACTTC	CSVEEAGVGEQYF
TRBV7-2	TRBJ2-5	-	-	TGTGCCAGCAGCTTACAGCGGGAGACCCAGTACTTC	CASSLQRETQYF
TRBV11-2	TRBJ2-7	many	-	TGTGCCAGCAGCTTTAGCCGCTTAAAGGGGGACGAGCAGTACTTC	CASSFSRLKGDEQYF
TRBV29-1	TRBJ2-7	-	TRBD1	TGCAGTGCTATCAGGACAGGGGGGTCCTACGAGCAGTACTTC	CSAIRTGGSYEQYF
TRBV25-1	TRBJ1-1	-	TRBD1	TGTGCCGACAGGGACTCTACGGGCACTGAAGCTTTCTTT	CADRDSTGTEAFF
TRBV6-2/TRBV6-3	TRBJ2-2	many	-	TGTGCCAGCAGTATCAGGACAGAAGCCGGGGAGCTGTTTTTT	CASSIRTEAGELFF